One sample yielded the 31 T cell receptor beta chains listed below, sequenced in a study of CD4 and CD8 cells across lung adenocarcinoma regions (dated by TCRdb to the late 2010s). To prepare the library, PCR was applied. Sequenced on a HiSeq X Ten. TCRdb reworked the public reads: Q25 trimming with fastp, MiXCR clone assembly, productive beta chains retained. Each record represents a unique CDR3 protein, reported with the most common genes and DNA among its rows. The sample data list under 20,000 distinct CDR3 sequences, and roughly 46% of these were observed just once. Less than 20% of the sample lies in the top ten. Sequencing was done on a sample of CD4+ T cells from the margin of a lung tumor. In the paper's terms, the cell subset or site label means: tumor margin region. All receptors derive from a male donor with lung adenocarcinoma. The CD4 and CD8 labels of this study may be unreliable.

In DNA, the CDR3 is TGTGCCAGCAGCGCGGGGAAGTCAGCCAAAAACACGCAGTATTTT. It codes for CASSAGKSAKNTQYF. The rearrangement uses TRBV6-1 and TRBJ2-3, with D tentatively TRBD2 (6 bases). V was shortened by 6 bases and J by 9 bases, with 22 bases between the two germline ends. Germline V gene sequence: CDR1 MNHNS, CDR2 SASEGT. This CDR3 has 15 residues.

In this sample, this clonotype turned up many times. The V call is TRBV15, the J call TRBJ2-5; 8 bases agree with TRBD1. Germline V lookup: CDR1 LNHNV, CDR2 YYDKDF (reference sequence). This CDR3 contains 15 residues. V shed 1 base, J shed 5 bases, and the junction held 6 bases outside the gene matches. Here the CDR3 reads CATSRVDRATETQYF. CDR3 DNA sequence: TGTGCCACCAGCAGAGTGGACAGGGCTACGGAGACCCAGTACTTC.

V and J are TRBV10-2 and TRBJ2-1; no definite D call. CDR3 length equals 15 residues. V was clipped by 10 bases and J by 2 bases, with 18 bases between them. Germline CDR1 reads WSHSY; CDR2 reads SAAADI. In DNA form, the CDR3 reads TGCGCCACTACGTTGATTGCTTTTCCCTACAATGAGCAGTTCTTC. Translation gives CATTLIAFPYNEQFF.

To note about this clonotype: A read error may account for a junction end that differs from germline. The chain employs TRBV6-1 and TRBJ2-4; perhaps D is TRBD1 or TRBD2 (5 bases each). This CDR3 comprises 18 residues. Germline V lookup: CDR1 MNHNS, CDR2 SASEGT. The CDR3 loop reads CASSVRDRAPLEKNMQYF. The CDR3 nucleotides are TGTGCCAGCAGTGTCCGGGACCGGGCCCCGTTAGAGAAAAACATGCAGTACTTC.

This clonotype was counted many times. The chain uses TRBV6-1 and TRBJ2-5; D is tentatively TRBD1 or TRBD2 (6 bases each). TRBJ2-7 explains the end of the DNA better; the J call may be wrong. Germline assignment: CDR1 MNHNS and CDR2 SASEGT. This CDR3 contains 14 residues. The CDR3: CASSKGGRGYEQYF. As DNA, the CDR3 is TGTGCCAGCTCCAAAGGGGGGCGCGGCTACGAGCAGTACTTC.

By share, this clonotype ranks as medium-sized. J is TRBJ2-1 and V is TRBV6-1; 7 bases fit TRBD1. The better agreement between TRBJ2-5 and the DNA end casts doubt on the J call. The CDR3 runs 13 residues. Per germline, CDR1 MNHNS and CDR2 SASEGT. The CDR3 DNA is TGTGCCAGCACCCGACAGGGATCTGGGACCCAGTACTTC. The encoded protein is CASTRQGSGTQYF.

The chain employs TRBV6-1 and TRBJ2-1; 7 bases line up with TRBD2. The CDR3 covers 15 residues. In germline, CDR1 is MNHNS, CDR2 SASEGT. Trimming cost V 7 bases and J 6 bases; bases outside gene matches: 12. The CDR3 loop is CASNFELAVSNEQFF. The CDR3 bases are TGTGCCAGCAACTTCGAGCTAGCGGTATCCAATGAGCAGTTCTTC.

This clonotype was counted many times. V and J are TRBV6-1 and TRBJ2-1; TRBD1 aligns across 11 bases. Germline values: CDR1 MNHNS, CDR2 SASEGT. The V and J ends lost 8 bases and 10 bases, in that order; junction bases with no gene match: 13. The CDR3 spans 15 residues. The CDR3 is CASLEAPGQGDEQFF. CDR3 nucleotides: TGTGCCAGCCTGGAGGCACCGGGACAGGGGGACGAGCAGTTCTTC.

This clonotype is medium-sized within its sample. The V gene is TRBV4-1, the J gene TRBJ2-5; possible D gene TRBD1, 5 bases. The CDR3 spans 15 residues. The germline V gene has CDR1 MGHRA and CDR2 YSYEKL. V was shortened by 0 bases and J by 2 bases, with 10 bases between the two germline ends. CDR3: CASSQDWAGQETQYF. DNA of the CDR3: TGCGCCAGCAGCCAAGATTGGGCAGGGCAAGAGACCCAGTACTTC.

The J gene is TRBJ2-2, the V gene TRBV10-1; D is unclear. The CDR3 consists of 14 residues. With 5 bases removed from V and 5 bases from J, the gap between germline ends came to 12 bases. The germline V gene has CDR1 WNHNN and CDR2 SYGVQD (reference sequence). The CDR3 region is CASSRRTDTGELFF. The CDR3 DNA follows: TGCGCCAGCAGTCGCAGGACGGATACCGGGGAGCTGTTTTTT.

As regards this clonotype: The junction and the germline gene differ at one end; a read error may be behind it. This chain links TRBV6-4 with TRBJ2-7; 12 bases are a match to TRBD1. This CDR3 is 15 amino acids long. Germline assignment: CDR1 MRHNA and CDR2 SNTAGT. The CDR3 DNA sequence: TGTGCCAGCAGGGACTCTGGGACAGGGGGCGCGGGGCAGTACTTC. Amino acids: CASRDSGTGGAGQYF.

This clonotype was observed once. The genes are TRBV12-3 or TRBV12-4 and TRBJ2-1; the D call may be TRBD1 or TRBD2 (8 bases each). The end of the DNA aligns better with TRBJ2-7, so the J call may be wrong. The CDR3 is 15 residues long. The CDR3 region is CASSQGAGGTYEQYF. CDR3 bases: TGTGCCAGCAGTCAGGGGGCGGGGGGTACCTACGAGCAGTACTTC.

As for this clonotype: Sequence at one end of the junction differs from germline and may be a read error. The chain is built from TRBV6-1 and TRBJ1-2; the D gene is possibly TRBD1 (6 bases). The CDR3 extends over 15 amino acids. Germline V lookup: CDR1 MNHNS, CDR2 SASEGT. In DNA form, the CDR3 reads TGTGCCAGGAGTGAGGCGGGGGGGGGAGGGGGGGGCTACACCTTC. Protein: CARSEAGGGGGGYTF.

V usage is TRBV5-1 and J usage is TRBJ2-7, with 8 bases lining up with TRBD2. The germline CDR1 and CDR2 sequences are SGHRS and YFSETQ. This CDR3 is built from 17 residues. V dropped 0 bases and J dropped 4; count of bases not matched to a gene: 12. This chain's CDR3 is CASSLGGPGREGYEQYF. The CDR3 DNA sequence: TGCGCCAGCAGCTTGGGGGGACCAGGTCGGGAGGGGTACGAGCAGTACTTC.

As concerns this clonotype: The germline gene is not matched at one end of the junction; a read error may be the cause. This chain uses TRBV10-2 with TRBJ2-4; 8 bases line up with TRBD1. The CDR3 runs 14 residues. Per the germline V gene, CDR1 is WSHSY and CDR2 is SAAADI. DNA for the CDR3: TGCGGCGGCAGGGGGCTGTGGGCCAAAAACATTCAGTATTTC. It specifies CGGRGLWAKNIQYF.

Turning to this clonotype: A junction end diverges from the germline sequence, so it may reflect a read error. The chain recombines TRBV20-1 with TRBJ2-1, with D maybe TRBD2 (6 bases). The CDR3 is 14 residues long. In germline, CDR1 is DFQATT, CDR2 SNEGSKA (reference sequence). CDR3 residues: CNARSVSGYNEQFF. In DNA, the CDR3 is TGCAATGCTAGAAGCGTAAGCGGGTACAATGAGCAGTTCTTC.

Written as DNA, the CDR3 is TGTGCCAGCAGCCCGGGCAGGGGGAGAAGGGATGAGCAGTTCTTC. Amino acids: CASSPGRGRRDEQFF. V and J are TRBV6-1 and TRBJ2-1, with TRBD1 matching 7 bases. Unmatched junction bases numbered 13, after V lost 6 bases and J lost 8 bases. The CDR3 length is 15 residues. Germline V gives CDR1 MNHNS, CDR2 SASEGT.

This clonotype was counted ten times or more. The chain combines TRBV28 with TRBJ1-2, with 9 bases lining up with TRBD1. The CDR3 is made up of 12 amino acids. Trimming took 8 bases from V and 3 from J; bases not matched to a gene: 1. Germline V gene lookup returns CDR1 MDHEN and CDR2 SYDVKM. The CDR3, as DNA: TGTGCCAGCCGGACAGGGGACTATGGCTACACCTTC. This encodes CASRTGDYGYTF.

The J gene is TRBJ2-1, the V gene TRBV6-1; 7 positions agree with TRBD1. V shed 2 bases, J shed 5 bases, and the junction held 3 bases outside the gene matches. Germline loops: CDR1 MNHNS, CDR2 SASEGT. The CDR3 is 14 residues long. The CDR3 spells CASSETTGDNEQFF. For the CDR3, the DNA is TGTGCCAGCAGTGAAACCACAGGGGACAATGAGCAGTTCTTC.

The rearrangement uses TRBV20-1 and TRBJ2-1; a weak D match, TRBD1 (6 bases). Germline assignment: CDR1 DFQATT and CDR2 SNEGSKA (reference sequence). With 6 bases removed from V and 9 bases from J, the gap between germline ends came to 21 bases. The CDR3 contains 14 residues. CDR3 in amino acids: CSALGASFHGEQFF. The CDR3 nucleotides read TGCAGTGCCTTGGGGGCTAGCTTTCACGGTGAGCAGTTCTTC.

This clonotype showed up many times. The chain carries TRBV6-5 and TRBJ2-1; D ambiguous. V lost 1 base and J lost 9, with 10 bases in between. CDR3 size: 13 residues. Germline-derived CDR1 and CDR2 are MNHEY and SVGAGI. CDR3 residues: CASSYLGVGEQFF. In nucleotides, the CDR3 is TGTGCCAGCAGTTACTTAGGAGTCGGTGAGCAGTTCTTC.

This clonotype has a count of ten or more. The rearrangement links TRBV4-1 to TRBJ2-1; 7 bases match TRBD1. The CDR3 runs to 16 residues. Germline V gives CDR1 MGHRA, CDR2 YSYEKL. Losses at the gene ends were 0 bases for V and 7 bases for J; bases not matched to a gene: 9. The CDR3 region has the DNA TGCGCCAGCAGCCAAGATTTAGGGACAGCCGTTAATGAGCAGTTCTTC. Translated, it gives CASSQDLGTAVNEQFF.

As concerns this clonotype: At one of its ends the junction is not consistent with the germline gene, which may arise from a read error. The chain employs TRBV4-1 and TRBJ2-3, with D perhaps TRBD1 or TRBD2 (6 bases each). The germline gives CDR1 MGHRA, CDR2 YSYEKL. This CDR3 comprises 16 residues. CDR3 bases: TGCGCCAGCAGGGGGGGCGGAGCGGCCAGCACAGATACGCAGTACTTT. This sequence encodes CASRGGGAASTDTQYF.

This clonotype is judged medium-sized. The chain uses TRBV7-2 and TRBJ2-7; 11 nucleotides line up with TRBD2. The CDR3 has 15 amino acids. Losses at the gene ends were 3 bases for V and 2 bases for J; bases not matched to a gene: 3. Germline V gene data show CDR1 as SGHTA and CDR2 as FQGNSA. For the CDR3, the DNA is TGTGCCAGCAGCTTTACTAGCGGGGGAACCTACGAGCAGTACTTC. Amino acids: CASSFTSGGTYEQYF.

There are a few counts of this clonotype. V gene TRBV20-1 combines with J gene TRBJ2-1, with TRBD2 matching over 13 bases. Looked up from germline, CDR1 is DFQATT and CDR2 is SNEGSKA (reference sequence). J lost 6 bases, V lost 5 bases, and 7 bases had no gene match. The CDR3 has 15 residues. CDR3 nucleotides: TGCAGTGCTCCAACTAGCGGGAGGGCCACCAATGAGCAGTTCTTC. Translation gives CSAPTSGRATNEQFF.

This clonotype was picked up a small number of times. The rearrangement joins TRBV7-2 to TRBJ2-7, with a weak D call TRBD1 (6 bases). From germline, CDR1 is SGHTA and CDR2 FQGNSA. V lost 3 bases to trimming and J lost 2 bases, with 11 bases between them. CDR3 size: 14 residues. CDR3 DNA sequence: TGTGCCAGCAGCTTCCAGGGGATTCCCTACGAGCAGTACTTC. Its translation is CASSFQGIPYEQYF.

As for this clonotype: The junction and the germline gene differ at one end; a read error may be behind it. The chain is built from TRBV4-3 and TRBJ2-3; D possibly matches TRBD1 or TRBD2 (5 bases each). Germline CDR1 is LGHNA and CDR2 is YSLEER. CDR3 size: 14 residues. The CDR3 DNA sequence: TGCGCGGGCAGCCGCGGCGAGGGGCCAGAGACGCAGTACTTT. Amino acid sequence: CAGSRGEGPETQYF.

The chain couples TRBV27 to TRBJ2-1; 12 bases map to TRBD1. Near its end, the DNA agrees better with TRBJ2-7, so the J call may be wrong. The germline gives CDR1 MNHEY, CDR2 SMNVEV (reference sequence). There are 14 residues in the CDR3. The CDR3 here is CASSWGQGAGEQYF. CDR3 DNA: TGTGCCAGCAGTTGGGGACAGGGGGCGGGGGAGCAGTACTTC.

This clonotype was detected many times. This could be a read error, since a much larger clone is one nucleotide away. The chain employs TRBV6-1 and TRBJ2-5; perhaps TRBD2 as D (5 bases). Between the trimmed V and J ends, which lost 5 bases and 11 bases, there was a span of 15 bases. The CDR3 loop spans 12 amino acids. Germline-derived CDR1 and CDR2 are MNHNS and SASEGT. This CDR3 is CASSPDYNEQYF. CDR3 nucleotide sequence: TGTGCCAGCAGTCCTGACTACAATGAGCAGTACTTC.

This chain connects TRBV6-1 to TRBJ2-1; 10 bases fit TRBD2. The J call may be faulty, since TRBJ2-7 better matches the DNA end. Per the germline V gene, CDR1 is MNHNS and CDR2 is SASEGT. CDR3 length equals 15 residues. The CDR3 nucleotides read TGTGCCAGCAGTGAGGGACTAGCGATTCTTCCGGAGCAGTACTTC. The encoded protein is CASSEGLAILPEQYF.

This clonotype has more than one count but fewer than ten. V is TRBV9 and J is TRBJ2-4; 9 nucleotides line up with TRBD2. This CDR3 spans 14 amino acids. The trim removed 6 bases at V and 6 bases at J, leaving 7 bases unmatched. CDR1 and CDR2 from the germline V gene are SGDLS and YYNGEE. In DNA, the CDR3 is TGTGCCAGCAACCAAGCGGGAGGAGGAAACATTCAGTACTTC. Its protein is CASNQAGGGNIQYF.